This TCR beta chain comes out of a study of metastatic and nonmetastatic thyroid tumors. This clone was counted at least ten times. No treatment of any kind had been given to any patient before thyroid surgery. Using MiXCR, TCRdb re-called clones from the PCR reads. The sample yields about 16,000 clones, about 23% seen once. Sequencing was carried out using blood. This clonotype was obtained from a male donor with papillary thyroid cancer or a benign thyroid nodule (not recorded which). Some clones in this sample may be carry-over from other donors' samples.

The CDR3 spells CASSRVYSQPQHF. CDR3 bases: TGCGCCAGCAGCCGTGTTTACTCGCAGCCCCAGCATTTT. The chain employs TRBV4-1 and TRBJ1-5, with D uncertain. Per the germline V gene, CDR1 is MGHRA and CDR2 is YSYEKL. V was shortened by 4 bases and J by 7 bases, with 11 bases between the two germline ends. The CDR3 is 13 amino acids.